This T cell receptor (beta chain) was identified in a study of identical twins. Study outcomes and limitations: Analyses of zero insertions could be partly confounded by invariant MAIT and iNKT cells. Excess twin sharing in beta out-of-frame sequences was weaker. Abundant cord blood beta clonotypes carried fewer insertions; memory repertoires showed none.

A single record per CDR3 protein comes from TCRdb applying MiXCR to the 5' RACE reads. Among roughly 250,000 distinct CDR3 sequences, 6% to 8.5% were seen once, and the ten largest hold under 6.5%. Comment on this clonotype: The antigen is unknown.

CDR1 and CDR2 (germline): LNHNV, YYDKDF (reference sequence). Trimming removed 0 bases at V and 3 bases at J, with 12 bases between. This CDR3 spans 15 amino acids. The data were also submitted as part of a second study, on yellow fever vaccine responses in identical twins.

The receptor was isolated from a woman younger than 35 in good health. Sequences were obtained from CD8+ T cells sorted from blood. The chain carries TRBV15 and TRBJ2-7; perhaps TRBD1 as D (5 bases). CDR3 nucleotide sequence: TGTGCCACCAGCAGAGACCGTGGACAAGTCTACGAGCAGTACTTC. Translation: CATSRDRGQVYEQYF.